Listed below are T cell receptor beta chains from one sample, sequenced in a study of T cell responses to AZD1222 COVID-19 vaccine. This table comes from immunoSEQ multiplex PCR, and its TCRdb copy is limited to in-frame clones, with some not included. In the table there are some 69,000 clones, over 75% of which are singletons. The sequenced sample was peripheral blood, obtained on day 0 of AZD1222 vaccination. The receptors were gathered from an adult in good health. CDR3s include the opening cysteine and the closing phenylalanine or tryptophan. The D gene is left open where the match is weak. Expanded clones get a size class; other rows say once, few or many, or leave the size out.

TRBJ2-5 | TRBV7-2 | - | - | TGTGCCAGCAGGCAAGCGATCCAAGAGACCCAGTACTTC | CASRQAIQETQYF
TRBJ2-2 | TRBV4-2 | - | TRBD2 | TGTGCCAGCAGCCCAGTAGCGGGGGGCGCGAACACCGGGGAGCTGTTTTTT | CASSPVAGGANTGELFF
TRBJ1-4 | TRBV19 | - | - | TGTGCCAGTAAACAGCCAGCAACTAATGAAAAACTGTTTTTT | CASKQPATNEKLFF
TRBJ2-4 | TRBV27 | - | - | TGTGCCAGCGGGGAGCTAGCCAAAAACATTCAGTACTTC | CASGELAKNIQYF
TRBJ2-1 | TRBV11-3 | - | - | TGTGCCAGCAGCTTCCTCCCCCATGAGCAGTTCTTC | CASSFLPHEQFF
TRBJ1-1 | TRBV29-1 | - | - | TGCAGCGTTGAGGCATGGAACACTGAAGCTTTCTTT | CSVEAWNTEAFF
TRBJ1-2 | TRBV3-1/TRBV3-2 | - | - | TGTGCCAGCAGCCAAGATCCGGGGAGCTATGGCTACACCTTC | CASSQDPGSYGYTF
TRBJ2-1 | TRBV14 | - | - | TGTGCCAGCAGCCAACAGGGGGGCTCCTACAATGAGCAGTTCTTC | CASSQQGGSYNEQFF
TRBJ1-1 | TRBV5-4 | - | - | TGTGCCAGCAGCACCCCGGGACAGAACACTGAAGCTTTCTTT | CASSTPGQNTEAFF
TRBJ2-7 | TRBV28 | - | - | TGTGCCAGCAGTTTATCGGGGGTCTCCTACGAGCAGTACTTC | CASSLSGVSYEQYF
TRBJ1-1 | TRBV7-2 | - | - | TGTGCCAGCAGCCCACTCATTGGAATCACTGAAGCTTTCTTT | CASSPLIGITEAFF
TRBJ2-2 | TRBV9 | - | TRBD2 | TGTGCCAGCAGCGTAGCTGGTAGCGGGGTGACCGGGGAGCTGTTTTTT | CASSVAGSGVTGELFF
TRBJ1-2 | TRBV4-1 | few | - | TGCGCCAGCAGCCTCAGCGAAAACTATGGCTACACCTTC | CASSLSENYGYTF
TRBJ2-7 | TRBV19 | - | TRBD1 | TGTGCCAGTACTCCGAGAGGGACAGTGGGCCACGAGCAGTACTTC | CASTPRGTVGHEQYF
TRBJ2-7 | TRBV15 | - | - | TGTGCCACCAGCAGAGTCCGGGACACACCCTACGAGCAGTACTTC | CATSRVRDTPYEQYF